These 25 T cell receptor beta chains share one sample of origin, sequenced in a study of T cell responses to AZD1222 COVID-19 vaccine (dated by TCRdb to 2020 to 2023). The time point label of this sample denotes: baseline before first vaccination. According to the study, the label for this sample's treatment or condition signals: meningococcal conjugate vaccine given as trial control. Libraries were prepared through the immunoSEQ multiplex PCR assay. The source is immuneACCESS, and TCRdb retained only in-frame sequences with V and J called. Part of the clones is not carried over; for the studies checked, unresolved V genes explain less than half of this, and the remainder is unexplained. In this sample the table shows approximately 120,000 clones, about 90% of which occur a single time. 4.4% of the sample is in the top ten clones. This specimen was peripheral blood, taken on day 0 of MenACWY control vaccination. Every receptor here comes from an adult in good health.

The rearrangement links TRBV18 to TRBJ2-1, with D uncertain. V gave up 2 bases and J gave up 2 bases, with 7 bases separating them. Germline-derived CDR1 and CDR2 are KGHSH and LQKENI. The length of the CDR3 is 14 residues. CDR3 sequence (DNA): TGTGCCAGCTCACCAGTCCAAGCCTACAATGAGCAGTTCTTC. Its protein product is CASSPVQAYNEQFF.

CDR3 residues: CASSEGGAYNEQFF. CDR3 in DNA: TGTGCCAGCAGTGAAGGGGGAGCCTACAATGAGCAGTTCTTC. V gene TRBV6-4 combines with J gene TRBJ2-1; the D gene is possibly TRBD1 (6 bases). The CDR3 totals 14 residues. Per germline, CDR1 MRHNA and CDR2 SNTAGT. With 3 bases removed from V and 2 bases from J, the gap between germline ends came to 8 bases.

This chain connects TRBV11-2 to TRBJ2-3; D is undetermined. Germline CDR1 and CDR2: SGHAT and FQNNGV. V lost 2 bases and J 2 bases, leaving 8 bases between the germline ends. This CDR3 has 14 residues. Written as DNA, the CDR3 is TGTGCCAGCAGCTTACTCTTCTCCACAGATACGCAGTATTTT. Its protein is CASSLLFSTDTQYF.

The chain is built from TRBV4-1 and TRBJ2-3; 9 bases are shared with TRBD2. The trim removed 2 bases at V and 1 base at J, leaving 7 bases unmatched. The CDR3 sequence is 17 residues long. Looked up from germline, CDR1 is MGHRA and CDR2 is YSYEKL. The CDR3 region is CASSQWGGRDGTDTQYF. CDR3 DNA sequence: TGCGCCAGCAGCCAATGGGGCGGGAGGGATGGCACAGATACGCAGTATTTT.

The V call is TRBV7-8, the J call TRBJ2-5; 7 nucleotides align to TRBD2. The V segment lost 7 bases and the J segment 2 bases; nucleotides outside the gene matches: 4. Germline V gene lookup returns CDR1 SGHVS and CDR2 FQNEAQ. This CDR3 contains 13 residues. CDR3 region: CASTPGGQETQYF. The CDR3 region has the DNA TGTGCCAGCACCCCCGGGGGGCAAGAGACCCAGTACTTC.

V and J are TRBV6-4 and TRBJ1-2; D gene ambiguous. This CDR3 has 17 amino acids. Deletions cut 0 bases from V and 1 base from J, with 15 bases between. Germline loops: CDR1 MRHNA, CDR2 SNTAGT. CDR3 sequence (DNA): TGTGCCAGCAGTGACTCGATTTCGGGTTGGGTTAACTATGGCTACACCTTC. This gives the protein CASSDSISGWVNYGYTF.

The chain employs TRBV10-2 and TRBJ2-3; 8 positions agree with TRBD2. V lost 6 bases to trimming and J lost 7 bases; unmatched junction nucleotides: 12. Per the germline V gene, CDR1 is WSHSY and CDR2 is SAAADI. The CDR3 is 15 residues long. This CDR3 is CASSAGVAGPYTQYF. CDR3 DNA: TGCGCCAGCAGCGCCGGGGTAGCGGGACCGTATACGCAGTATTTT.

The count of this clone is one. The gene calls are TRBV28 and TRBJ1-1, with D possibly TRBD1 on 5 matching bases. CDR3 length: 15 residues. The V end lost 5 bases, the J end lost 1 base, and 14 bases lay between the germline ends. The germline V gene has CDR1 MDHEN and CDR2 SYDVKM. CDR3 DNA sequence: TGTGCCAGCAGTCTACCGGGACGGAAGAACACTGAAGCTTTCTTT. Its protein product is CASSLPGRKNTEAFF. The entire variable domain, with the rest obtained from reference TRBV28 and TRBJ1-1, is as follows: DVKVTQSSRYLVKRTGEKVFLECVQDMDHENMFWYRQDPGLGLRLIYFSYDVKMKEKGDIPEGYSVSREKKERFSLILESASTNQTSMYLCASSLPGRKNTEAFFGQGTRLTVV.

The chain couples TRBV7-2 to TRBJ1-2, with D tentatively TRBD1 (6 bases). V shed 5 bases and J shed 3 bases, with 13 bases lying between them. From germline, CDR1 is SGHTA and CDR2 FQGNSA. The CDR3 is made up of 14 amino acids. In DNA form, the CDR3 reads TGTGCCAGCAGCATCCCGGACAGCTACTATGGCTACACCTTC. Its translation: CASSIPDSYYGYTF.

The CDR3 reads CASSEVGGIQETQYF. The CDR3 DNA reads as TGTGCCAGCAGTGAAGTGGGGGGGATACAAGAGACCCAGTACTTC. This chain joins TRBV2 and TRBJ2-5; 7 nucleotides match TRBD2. The CDR3 is 15 residues long. V lost 1 base to trimming and J lost 2 bases; unmatched junction nucleotides: 4. Germline loops: CDR1 SNHLY, CDR2 FYNNEI.

This chain uses TRBV28 with TRBJ2-3; TRBD2 aligns across 8 bases. The V segment lost 3 bases and the J segment 2 bases; nucleotides outside the gene matches: 10. This CDR3 comprises 17 residues. From germline, CDR1 is MDHEN and CDR2 SYDVKM. CDR3 bases: TGTGCCAGCAGTTTCAGGACTGTCGGGGGGGACACAGATACGCAGTATTTT. Its protein is CASSFRTVGGDTDTQYF.

The chain combines TRBV5-4 with TRBJ2-4; 12 bases align to TRBD2. Trimming at V came to 0 bases and at J to 1 base, leaving 8 bases not matched to a gene. Germline lookup yields CDR1 SGHNT and CDR2 YYREEE (reference sequence). This CDR3 has 19 amino acids. Written as DNA, the CDR3 is TGTGCCAGCAGCTTGGGACTAGCGGGGGAGCCGGGTGCCAAAAACATTCAGTACTTC. Translated: CASSLGLAGEPGAKNIQYF.

The gene calls are TRBV18 and TRBJ1-4; possible D gene TRBD1, 6 bases. Germline CDR1 is KGHSH and CDR2 is LQKENI. V lost 4 bases and J 4 bases, leaving 7 bases between the germline ends. The CDR3 consists of 13 residues. DNA for the CDR3: TGTGCCAGCTCACAGGGGGTTAATGAAAAACTGTTTTTT. Translated, it gives CASSQGVNEKLFF.

V gene TRBV6-5 combines with J gene TRBJ1-2, with no clear D. CDR1 is MNHEY, CDR2 SVGAGI, per germline. V lost 0 bases to trimming and J lost 0 bases, with 11 bases between them. The CDR3 consists of 16 residues. CDR3 in amino acids: CASSYSSPNSNYGYTF. In nucleotides, the CDR3 is TGTGCCAGCAGTTACTCGTCCCCGAACTCTAACTATGGCTACACCTTC.

The genes are TRBV24-1 and TRBJ2-3; D is perhaps TRBD2 (5 bases). The CDR3 runs to 14 residues. Trimming stripped 4 bases from V and 5 bases from J, with 12 bases between. Germline loops: CDR1 KGHDR, CDR2 SFDVKD. Written as DNA, the CDR3 is TGTGCCACCAGTGACCGGGGTCCGGGAGATACGCAGTATTTT. Protein product: CATSDRGPGDTQYF.

The gene calls are TRBV7-6 and TRBJ1-6; 8 nucleotides match TRBD1. Germline lookup yields CDR1 SGHVS and CDR2 FNYEAQ. The CDR3 totals 16 residues. With 3 bases clipped from V and 10 bases from J, the junction kept 11 bases outside the gene matches. The CDR3 region has the DNA TGTGCCAGCAGCTTTTTCTTGGCAGGGGGCGGATCACCCCTCCACTTT. Translation: CASSFFLAGGGSPLHF.

This sequence joins TRBV28 and TRBJ2-3; D is perhaps TRBD1 or TRBD2 (7 bases each). The V end lost 3 bases, the J end lost 4 bases, and 17 bases lay between the germline ends. From germline, CDR1 is MDHEN and CDR2 SYDVKM. CDR3 length equals 16 residues. The CDR3, as DNA: TGTGCCAGCAGTTTGGCCCAGGGGGGGGTCGCAGATACGCAGTATTTT. Its protein is CASSLAQGGVADTQYF.

This sequence joins TRBV6-1 and TRBJ2-7, with D perhaps assigned TRBD1 or TRBD2 (6 bases each). Germline-derived CDR1 and CDR2 are MNHNS and SASEGT. The CDR3 loop spans 15 amino acids. Trimming removed 6 bases from V and 3 bases from J, with 18 bases in between. The CDR3 reads CASSQGGGRGYEQYF. Written as DNA, the CDR3 is TGTGCCAGCAGCCAAGGAGGGGGACGAGGCTACGAGCAGTACTTC.

This sequence joins TRBV7-9 and TRBJ1-1; D unresolved. The CDR3 contains 12 residues. Germline CDR1 and CDR2: SEHNR and FQNEAQ (reference sequence). V lost 0 bases to trimming and J lost 8 bases, with 7 bases between them. The CDR3 bases are TGTGCCAGCAGCTTAGCGTTACGGGAAGCTTTCTTT. This codes for CASSLALREAFF. The complete variable domain, with remaining parts taken from reference TRBV7-9 and TRBJ1-1, reads DTGVSQNPRHKITKRGQNVTFRCDPISEHNRLYWYRQTLGQGPEFLTYFQNEAQLEKSRLLSDRFSAERPKGSFSTLEIQRTEQGDSAMYLCASSLALREAFFGQGTRLTVV.

The chain carries TRBV11-1 and TRBJ1-2; the D gene is possibly TRBD1 (6 bases). Between the trimmed V and J ends, which lost 5 bases and 10 bases, there was a span of 26 bases. CDR1 and CDR2 (germline): SGHAT, FQDESV (reference sequence). There are 16 residues in the CDR3. The DNA for the CDR3 is TGTGCCAGCAGCCCGGGGGGGAAAGGACGGCCAGGGGACTACACCTTC. Translated, it gives CASSPGGKGRPGDYTF.

The V gene is TRBV15, the J gene TRBJ1-4; no reliable D call. Germline V CDR1 and CDR2: LNHNV, YYDKDF (reference sequence). V dropped 6 bases and J dropped 8 bases, with 19 bases sitting between them. The CDR3 is made up of 15 amino acids. In DNA, the CDR3 is TGTGCCACCAGTCTTCTATCCGCGGCTTGGGAAAAACTGTTTTTT. Protein product: CATSLLSAAWEKLFF.

As regards this clone: The sample has other DNA sequences that encode this CDR3 too. This chain uses TRBV7-7 with TRBJ1-1, with 9 bases that match TRBD1. V trimming: 3 bases; J trimming: 5 bases; junction bases outside the gene matches: 1. The germline gives CDR1 SSHAT, CDR2 FNYEAQ (reference sequence). The CDR3 is made up of 13 amino acids. The CDR3 DNA sequence: TGTGCCAGCAGCTTGGGACAGGGAACTGAAGCTTTCTTT. Its translation: CASSLGQGTEAFF.

This clone was counted a single time. CDR3 residues: CAITEVENSYEQYF. The CDR3 DNA reads TGTGCCATCACCGAGGTTGAAAACTCCTACGAGCAGTACTTC. The rearrangement uses TRBV10-3 and TRBJ2-7; D is unresolved. Germline lookup yields CDR1 ENHRY and CDR2 SYGVKD. CDR3 length: 14 residues. The V end lost 7 bases, the J end lost 0 bases, and 13 bases lay between the germline ends.

The rearrangement joins TRBV7-9 to TRBJ2-7; TRBD1 agrees at 11 bases. This CDR3 is built from 18 residues. The V gene end was trimmed by 1 base and the J gene end by 4 bases; junction bases not matched to a gene: 12. CDR1 SEHNR and CDR2 FQNEAQ come from the germline V gene (reference sequence). CDR3 DNA: TGTGCCAGCAGCTTAGACCTGGGACAGGGGGAAGGAACTTACGAGCAGTACGTC. It specifies CASSLDLGQGEGTYEQYV.

The chain recombines TRBV30 with TRBJ2-7; TRBD2 agrees at 8 bases. The CDR3 is 14 amino acids. Germline CDR1 is GTSNPN and CDR2 is SVGIG (reference sequence). V lost 4 bases and J lost 7; bases outside the gene matches: 12. The CDR3 sequence is CAWNKIAGQGEQYF. For the CDR3, the DNA is TGTGCCTGGAACAAAATAGCGGGGCAAGGGGAGCAGTACTTC.